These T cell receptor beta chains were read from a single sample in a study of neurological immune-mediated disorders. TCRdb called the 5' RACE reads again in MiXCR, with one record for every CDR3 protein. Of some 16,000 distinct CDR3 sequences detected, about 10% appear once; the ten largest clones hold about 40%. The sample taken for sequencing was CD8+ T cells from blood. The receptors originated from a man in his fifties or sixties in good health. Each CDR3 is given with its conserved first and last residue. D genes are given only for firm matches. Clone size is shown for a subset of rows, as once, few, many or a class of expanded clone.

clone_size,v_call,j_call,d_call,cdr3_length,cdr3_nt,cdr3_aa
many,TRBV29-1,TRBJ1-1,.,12,TGCAGCGTTGAAGACGCCAGGACTGGGGCTTTCTTT,CSVEDARTGAFF
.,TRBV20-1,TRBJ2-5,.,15,TGCAGTGTAAAGAGGGGTGCTCTCCTTAAAGAGACCCAGTACTTC,CSVKRGALLKETQYF
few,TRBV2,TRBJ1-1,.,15,TGTGCCAGCAGTGTTGTGGGGGCAGGGTCCGCGGCCGCTTTCTTT,CASSVVGAGSAAAFF
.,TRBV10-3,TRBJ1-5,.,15,TGTGCCATCAGTGTGGGAGAATATAGCAATCAGCCCCAGCATTTT,CAISVGEYSNQPQHF
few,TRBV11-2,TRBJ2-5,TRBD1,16,TGTGCCAGCAGCCCCGGGGACAGGGGCTATCAAGAGACCCAGTACTTC,CASSPGDRGYQETQYF
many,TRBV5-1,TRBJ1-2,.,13,TGCGCCAGCAGCTTGGGGACAGCGGATGGCTACACCTTC,CASSLGTADGYTF
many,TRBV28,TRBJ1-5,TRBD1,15,TGTGCCAGCAGCCCCGGGGGACAGGGGCAACAGCCCCAGCATTTT,CASSPGGQGQQPQHF
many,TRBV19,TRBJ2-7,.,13,TGTGCCAGTAGTAGGGGTTCATCCTACGAGCAGTACTTC,CASSRGSSYEQYF
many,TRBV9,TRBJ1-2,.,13,TGTGCCAGCAGCCCCGGAAGCGCCTATGGCTACACCTTC,CASSPGSAYGYTF
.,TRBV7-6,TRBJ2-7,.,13,TGTGCCAGCAGCCCACGAGCCTACTACGAGCAGTACTTC,CASSPRAYYEQYF
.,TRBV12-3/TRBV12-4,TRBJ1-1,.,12,TGTGCCAGCAGCCTTCAGGGAGGTGAAGCTTTCTTT,CASSLQGGEAFF
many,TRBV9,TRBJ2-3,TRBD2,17,TGTGCCAGCAGCCCGCGAGGGGGGACTAGTCTCACAGATACGCAGTATTTT,CASSPRGGTSLTDTQYF
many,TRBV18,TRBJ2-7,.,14,TGTGCCAGCTCGGACATCGGGTCGAACTACGAGCAGTACTTC,CASSDIGSNYEQYF
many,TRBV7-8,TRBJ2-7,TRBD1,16,TGTGCCAGCAGCTGGGCCGGGACAGGGGAGGACTACGAGCAGTACTTC,CASSWAGTGEDYEQYF
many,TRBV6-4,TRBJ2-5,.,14,TGTGCCAGCAGTGACTCGATTCTAATCAAGGCCCAGTACTTC,CASSDSILIKAQYF
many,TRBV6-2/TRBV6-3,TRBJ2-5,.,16,TGTGCCAGCAGTCAGGGGACCGACGGGGAACAAGAGACCCAGTACTTC,CASSQGTDGEQETQYF
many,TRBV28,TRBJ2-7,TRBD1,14,TGTGCCAGCAGCACCGGGACAGGGAACTACGAGCAGTACTTC,CASSTGTGNYEQYF
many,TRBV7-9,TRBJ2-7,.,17,TGTGCCAGCAGCTCCCTCGGAGGAAGCTCCCCCGCCTACGAGCAGTACTTC,CASSSLGGSSPAYEQYF
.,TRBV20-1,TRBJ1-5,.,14,TGCAGTGCTAGAGATCAAGGCATCTATCAGCCCCAGCATTTT,CSARDQGIYQPQHF
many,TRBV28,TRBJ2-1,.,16,TGTGCCAGCACCGACGATGGGGTTAATTTGAGGAATGAGCAGTTCTTC,CASTDDGVNLRNEQFF
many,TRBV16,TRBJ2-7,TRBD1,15,TGTGCCAGCAGCCAAGGACAGGGGGCGCACAACGAGCAGTACTTC,CASSQGQGAHNEQYF
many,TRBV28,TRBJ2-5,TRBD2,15,TGTGCCAGCAGTCTCCTAGCGGCTGAAATGGAGACCCAGTACTTC,CASSLLAAEMETQYF
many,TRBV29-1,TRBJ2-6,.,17,TGCAGCGCGCCCGGGGTGGAGCCTCACTCTGGGGCCAACGTCCTGACTTTC,CSAPGVEPHSGANVLTF